The 23 T cell receptor beta chains presented below share a single source sample, sequenced in a study of cytomegalovirus exposure and HLA in healthy donors. Both 60 Vbeta primers and 13 Jbeta primers went into the PCR. The protocol was immunoSEQ multiplex PCR, while the TCRdb copy is restricted to in-frame clones and leaves out a portion. The sample carries 87,000 or so clones, 7.6% recorded once. Sequenced: PBMCs. The source of these receptors is a man aged 45-65 years in good health and CMV-seronegative.

J is TRBJ1-6 and V is TRBV19, with D unresolved. The V end lost 6 bases, the J end lost 7 bases, and 7 bases lay between the germline ends. CDR1 LNHDA and CDR2 SQIVND come from the germline V gene (reference sequence). The CDR3 has 12 residues. In DNA form, the CDR3 reads TGTGCCAGTAGGCTCCAGAATTCACCCCTCCACTTT. Translation gives CASRLQNSPLHF.

The chain couples TRBV4-3 to TRBJ2-1; 9 bases are shared with TRBD1. V shed 4 bases and J 3 bases; nucleotides not matched to a gene: 4. Germline CDR1 is LGHNA and CDR2 is YSLEER. The CDR3 runs 15 residues. CDR3 sequence (DNA): TGCGCCAGCAGCCCCGGACAGGGGCTCTACAATGAGCAGTTCTTC. Translating it yields CASSPGQGLYNEQFF.

This chain connects TRBV5-1 to TRBJ1-2; D may be TRBD1 (5 bases). There are 16 residues in the CDR3. V lost 0 bases, J lost 6 bases, and 18 bases lay in between. Germline V CDR1 and CDR2: SGHRS, YFSETQ. The CDR3 reads CASSLEERRGTHGYTF. The DNA for the CDR3 is TGCGCCAGCAGCTTGGAGGAGCGAAGGGGAACACATGGCTACACCTTC.

This clone turned up a few times. The chain couples TRBV19 to TRBJ1-4; TRBD1 agrees at 8 bases. The V gene end was trimmed by 6 bases and the J gene end by 7 bases; junction bases not matched to a gene: 7. From germline, CDR1 is LNHDA and CDR2 SQIVND (reference sequence). The CDR3 has 14 residues. This CDR3 reads CASRYRGIGEKLFF. CDR3 DNA: TGTGCCAGTAGGTACAGGGGGATCGGTGAAAAACTGTTTTTT.

This chain connects TRBV7-2 to TRBJ1-4, with a tentative D call TRBD1 (5 bases). The CDR3 runs to 13 residues. Germline CDR1 reads SGHTA; CDR2 reads FQGNSA. With 5 bases removed from V and 13 bases from J, the gap between germline ends came to 17 bases. The CDR3 sequence: CASSNLDSSRLFF. The DNA for the CDR3 is TGTGCCAGCAGCAATCTCGACAGTTCGAGACTGTTTTTT.

This clone was counted between two and nine times. The chain uses TRBV15 and TRBJ2-7; no reliable D call. The V and J ends lost 0 bases and 7 bases respectively, with 10 bases between them. This CDR3 comprises 13 residues. From germline, CDR1 is LNHNV and CDR2 YYDKDF (reference sequence). CDR3 in DNA: TGTGCCACCAGCAGAGAGGGCTATCGGGAGCAGTACTTC. Its protein is CATSREGYREQYF.

This clone has just a few counts. The chain couples TRBV2 to TRBJ2-1; 10 bases align to TRBD2. With V trimmed by 5 bases and J by 7 bases, 8 bases remained unmatched. The CDR3 has 15 amino acids. CDR1 is SNHLY, CDR2 FYNNEI, per germline. This CDR3 is CASSPTSGASNEQFF. CDR3 bases: TGTGCCAGCAGTCCTACTAGCGGGGCCTCTAATGAGCAGTTCTTC.

This clone was detected only a few times. The chain links TRBV7-2 to TRBJ2-3; D ambiguous. Per the germline V gene, CDR1 is SGHTA and CDR2 is FQGNSA. The CDR3 contains 13 residues. Trimming removed 3 bases at V and 2 bases at J, with 6 bases between. As DNA, the CDR3 is TGTGCCAGCAGCTTCACTTTCACAGATACGCAGTATTTT. This sequence encodes CASSFTFTDTQYF.

This chain joins TRBV12-2 and TRBJ2-7; TRBD1, as called in the table, went unchecked against the DNA. TRBV12-2 is a documented pseudogene. The CDR3 length is 16 residues. The CDR3 here is CASRSLDSPSLYEQYF. The CDR3 DNA sequence: TGTGCAAGTCGCTCCCTCGACAGCCCTTCTCTCTACGAGCAGTACTTC.

The J gene is TRBJ1-2, the V gene TRBV27; D unclear. Trimming left V 6 bases short and J 4 bases short, with 12 bases between. This CDR3 has 13 residues. Germline-derived CDR1 and CDR2 are MNHEY and SMNVEV (reference sequence). The CDR3 reads CASSSEGRYGYTF. The CDR3 DNA reads as TGTGCCAGCAGCTCAGAGGGCCGCTATGGCTACACCTTC.

There are a few counts of this clone. The chain employs TRBV7-8 and TRBJ2-2; D remains unclear. CDR1 is SGHVS, CDR2 FQNEAQ, per germline. The CDR3 consists of 14 residues. V lost 1 base and J lost 6, with 9 bases in between. CDR3 in DNA: TGTGCCAGCAGCTTAGTTAGAGGTGCCGGGGAGCTGTTTTTT. Protein: CASSLVRGAGELFF.

The J gene is TRBJ2-2, the V gene TRBV7-2; 7 bases align to TRBD2. V gave up 3 bases and J gave up 7 bases; unmatched junction bases: 5. CDR3 size: 14 residues. CDR1 and CDR2 (germline): SGHTA, FQGNSA. This CDR3 reads CASSLELAIGELFF. Here the CDR3 DNA reads TGTGCCAGCAGCTTGGAACTAGCGATCGGGGAGCTGTTTTTT.

The gene calls are TRBV19 and TRBJ1-2, with 10 bases matching TRBD1. The CDR3 has 15 amino acids. The V and J ends lost 3 bases and 6 bases, in that order; junction bases with no gene match: 7. Germline CDR1 is LNHDA and CDR2 is SQIVND (reference sequence). The CDR3 DNA sequence: TGTGCCAGTAGTATTCAAGGACAGGGGGTAGATGGCTACACCTTC. Translation: CASSIQGQGVDGYTF.

This chain uses TRBV5-1 with TRBJ2-3; D perhaps matches TRBD1 (5 bases). Between the trimmed V and J ends, which lost 0 bases and 2 bases, there was a span of 10 bases. The length of the CDR3 is 15 residues. Germline values: CDR1 SGHRS, CDR2 YFSETQ. CDR3 nucleotide sequence: TGCGCCAGCAGCTTGGGTGACAGAGCCACAGATACGCAGTATTTT. It yields the protein CASSLGDRATDTQYF. Variable domain in full (rest from reference TRBV5-1 and TRBJ2-3): KAGVTQTPRYLIKTRGQQVTLSCSPISGHRSVSWYQQTPGQGLQFLFEYFSETQRNKGNFPGRFSGRQFSNSRSEMNVSTLELGDSALYLCASSLGDRATDTQYFGPGTRLTVL.

This sequence joins TRBV5-6 and TRBJ1-3; D is unclear. V was pared by 4 bases and J by 3 bases, with 8 bases between. Germline V gene lookup returns CDR1 SGHDT and CDR2 YYEEEE. The CDR3 runs to 13 residues. The CDR3 region has the DNA TGTGCCAGCAGCCCCCCCTTTGGAAACACCATATATTTT. Protein product: CASSPPFGNTIYF. Complete variable domain (other parts from reference TRBV5-6 and TRBJ1-3): DAGVTQSPTHLIKTRGQQVTLRCSPKSGHDTVSWYQQALGQGPQFIFQYYEEEERQRGNFPDRFSGHQFPNYSSELNVNALLLGDSALYLCASSPPFGNTIYFGEGSWLTVV.

This clone has more than one count but fewer than ten. The V call is TRBV5-1, the J call TRBJ1-1, with 10 bases identical to TRBD1. V gave up 4 bases and J gave up 3 bases; unmatched junction bases: 6. The CDR3 has 15 amino acids. The germline gives CDR1 SGHRS, CDR2 YFSETQ. CDR3 DNA sequence: TGCGCCAGCAGCCCGTCAGGGACAGGGGACACTGAAGCTTTCTTT. It specifies CASSPSGTGDTEAFF.

V usage is TRBV9 and J usage is TRBJ2-7; tentatively, D is TRBD2 (5 bases). Germline loops: CDR1 SGDLS, CDR2 YYNGEE. This CDR3 is 15 amino acids long. V lost 0 bases to trimming and J lost 2 bases, with 12 bases between them. In DNA, the CDR3 is TGTGCCAGCAGCGTAGCTCAGGAGACTACCTACGAGCAGTACTTC. Translating it yields CASSVAQETTYEQYF.

Only a few counts were recorded for this clone. The chain is built from TRBV5-4 and TRBJ1-1, with D perhaps matching TRBD1 (5 bases). CDR1 and CDR2 (germline): SGHNT, YYREEE (reference sequence). The CDR3 runs 14 residues. V shed 3 bases and J shed 1 base, with 10 bases lying between them. CDR3 bases: TGTGCCAGCAGCTGGGGACTAGAGAACACTGAAGCTTTCTTT. It translates to CASSWGLENTEAFF.

The V call is TRBV2, the J call TRBJ1-1, with D possibly matching TRBD1 (6 bases). Germline CDR1 and CDR2: SNHLY and FYNNEI. Trimming pared 4 bases from V and 1 base from J, leaving 7 bases between. The CDR3 contains 13 residues. The CDR3 region is CASSVQGNTEAFF. DNA of the CDR3: TGTGCCAGCAGTGTACAGGGGAACACTGAAGCTTTCTTT.

This clone has only a few counts. This chain links TRBV6-1 with TRBJ1-5; weak D call: TRBD1 (5 bases). The CDR3 loop spans 15 amino acids. V gave up 3 bases and J gave up 0 bases, with 9 bases separating them. CDR1 is MNHNS and CDR2 is SASEGT in the germline V gene. CDR3 nucleotide sequence: TGTGCCAGCAGTGAGACAGATTATAGCAATCAGCCCCAGCATTTT. Translation: CASSETDYSNQPQHF.

There are a few counts of this clone. CDR3 sequence (DNA): TGTGCCAGTTCGTCGGGGACTAGCGGAAACATTCAGTACTTC. This sequence encodes CASSSGTSGNIQYF. This chain links TRBV19 with TRBJ2-4; 11 bases agree with TRBD2. Trimming removed 8 bases from V and 6 bases from J; junction bases left unmatched: 6. CDR1 is LNHDA and CDR2 is SQIVND in the germline V gene (reference sequence). The CDR3 is 14 amino acids. Supplemented by reference TRBV19 and TRBJ2-4, the full variable domain reads DGGITQSPKYLFRKEGQNVTLSCEQNLNHDAMYWYRQDPGQGLRLIYYSQIVNDFQKGDIAEGYSVSREKKESFPLTVTSAQKNPTAFYLCASSSGTSGNIQYFGAGTRLSVL.

This clone showed up just a few times. J is TRBJ2-4 and V is TRBV5-4; 7 nucleotides line up with TRBD1. Germline V gene data show CDR1 as SGHNT and CDR2 as YYREEE (reference sequence). The CDR3 length is 14 residues. The V gene end was trimmed by 4 bases and the J gene end by 4 bases; junction bases not matched to a gene: 5. The CDR3: CASSIRDSKNIQYF. The CDR3 DNA follows: TGTGCCAGCAGCATCCGGGACAGTAAAAACATTCAGTACTTC.

The chain employs TRBV7-3 and TRBJ2-3; D perhaps matches TRBD2 (6 bases). V was shortened by 5 bases and J by 6 bases, with 18 bases between the two germline ends. Germline V gives CDR1 SGHTA, CDR2 FQGTGA. The CDR3 consists of 15 residues. CDR3 sequence (DNA): TGTGCCAGCAGCCGATCCCTAGCAGGAGGGGATACGCAGTATTTT. Translated, it gives CASSRSLAGGDTQYF.